A selection of T cell receptor beta chains follows, all from one sample in a study of blood T cell repertoires in COVID-19. Here immunoSEQ multiplex PCR was the method, and the copy in TCRdb shows in-frame clones only, minus some. The sample lists approximately 270,000 clones, approximately 85% occurring once. Source material: PBMCs or T cells enriched from blood (not recorded which). These receptors originate from a woman aged 45-65 years who had recovered from COVID-19. Both conserved end residues are part of each CDR3. The D gene is left open where the match is weak. Clone size is stated in some rows and not others, as once, few, many or a class when expanded.

V,size,J,D,DNA,CDR3
TRBV4-2,.,TRBJ2-5,TRBD2,TGTGCCAGCAGCCCTGGGACTAGCGGGAGGAGCCAAGAGACCCAGTACTTC,CASSPGTSGRSQETQYF
TRBV5-1,.,TRBJ1-1,.,TGCGCCAGCAGCTTGGCACCAGAGAACACTGAAGCTTTCTTT,CASSLAPENTEAFF
TRBV7-9,many,TRBJ1-3,.,TGTGCCAGCAGCTTAGTATGGGGGGAAGGAAACACCATATATTTT,CASSLVWGEGNTIYF
TRBV28,.,TRBJ2-3,.,TGTGCCAGCAGTTTAACTTTGATGACAGATACGCAGTATTTT,CASSLTLMTDTQYF
TRBV6-5,once,TRBJ1-1,TRBD1,TGTGCCAGCAGTTACTCTGGACAGGGGGCGAAAGCTTTCTTT,CASSYSGQGAKAFF
TRBV4-2,once,TRBJ1-5,.,TGTGCCAGCAGCCACCCGCCGACAGGTAGCAATCAGCCCCAGCATTTT,CASSHPPTGSNQPQHF
TRBV10-3,.,TRBJ1-2,.,TGTGCCATCAGGGGAACTGGCGGGGGCTACACCTTC,CAIRGTGGGYTF
TRBV19,.,TRBJ1-1,TRBD1,TGTGCCAGTAGTACCGGGACAGGGATATATAACATGAACACTGAAGCTTTCTTT,CASSTGTGIYNMNTEAFF
TRBV5-5,.,TRBJ2-5,.,TGTGCCAGCAGCCCACAGGGTAAAGAGACCCAGTACTTC,CASSPQGKETQYF
TRBV28,few,TRBJ1-6,.,TGTGCCAGCAGGAGGCTATCAGGGATTTCGCTGTTGGGGTCACCCCTCCACTTT,CASRRLSGISLLGSPLHF
TRBV9,.,TRBJ1-3,.,TGTGCCAGCAGCGTATCGGTTGGAAACACCATATATTTT,CASSVSVGNTIYF
TRBV5-1,medium-sized,TRBJ2-7,.,TGCGCCAGCAGCTTGGAGACGGGAACCCCCCACGAGCAGTACTTC,CASSLETGTPHEQYF
TRBV7-2,once,TRBJ2-1,.,TGTGCCAGCAGCTTAATCGGAAGCGGCTCCTACAATGAGCAGTTCTTC,CASSLIGSGSYNEQFF
TRBV18,.,TRBJ1-1,.,TGTGCCAGCTCACCACCTAGCAGGGTAGGAACTGAAGCTTTCTTT,CASSPPSRVGTEAFF
TRBV7-7,.,TRBJ2-1,TRBD2,TGTGCTAGCAGCTTTAGCGGGGCCTCCTACAATGAGCAGTTCTTC,CASSFSGASYNEQFF
TRBV6-5,.,TRBJ2-1,TRBD1,TGTGCCAGCAGGCCGACAGGGGCTACGGGGGAGCAGTTCTTC,CASRPTGATGEQFF
TRBV7-9,.,TRBJ2-2,TRBD2,TGTGCCAGCAGCTTATCGGGACTAAGGGCCACCGGGGAGCTGTTTTTT,CASSLSGLRATGELFF
TRBV18,.,TRBJ2-7,TRBD2,TGTGCCAGCTCACCACCGACTAGTAGCGGGAGGGCCGCCTACGAGCAGTACTTC,CASSPPTSSGRAAYEQYF
TRBV5-1,.,TRBJ2-6,TRBD1,TGCGCCAGCAGCTGGACAGGGGCTGGGGCCAACGTCCTGACTTTC,CASSWTGAGANVLTF
TRBV5-6,.,TRBJ1-2,TRBD1,TGTGCCAGCAGCTTGGAGGCAAGGGACAGGGGGCTTTATGGCTACACCTTC,CASSLEARDRGLYGYTF
TRBV9,few,TRBJ1-1,.,TGTGCCAGCAGCGTAGAAGACAGGAGGACTGAAGCTTTCTTT,CASSVEDRRTEAFF
TRBV6-1,.,TRBJ2-1,.,TGTGCCAGCAGTGAATGGGCGGGGTCATACAATGAGCAGTTCTTC,CASSEWAGSYNEQFF
TRBV2,.,TRBJ2-1,.,TGTGCCAGCAGCATCGGACTAAACTACAATGAGCAGTTCTTC,CASSIGLNYNEQFF
TRBV28,.,TRBJ2-2,TRBD2,TGTGCCAGCAGTTTATATCGCGGGAGGGCAACCGGGGAGCTGTTTTTT,CASSLYRGRATGELFF
TRBV19,.,TRBJ1-5,.,TGTGCCAGTAGTAGGGGCTACTCCGGCAATCAGCCCCAGCATTTT,CASSRGYSGNQPQHF
TRBV5-1,.,TRBJ2-7,.,TGCGCCAGCAGTACAAAAGGGGTCGAGCAGTACTTC,CASSTKGVEQYF
TRBV10-3,.,TRBJ2-3,TRBD2,TGTGCCATCAGTGAGTCGACTAGCGGACGCACAGATACGCAGTATTTT,CAISESTSGRTDTQYF
TRBV28,.,TRBJ2-6,.,TGTGCCAGCAGTTTAGTACTCTCTGGGGCCAACGTCCTGACTTTC,CASSLVLSGANVLTF
TRBV19,.,TRBJ1-4,.,TGTGCCAGTACCAGGGGCCAGGTGGGCTCTAGTGAACTGTTTTTT,CASTRGQVGSSELFF
TRBV5-6,.,TRBJ1-1,.,TGTGCCAGCAACCCCCAGGGTAGGGGGACTGAAGCTTTCTTT,CASNPQGRGTEAFF
TRBV30,.,TRBJ2-7,TRBD1,TGTGCCTCCAAAGGGGGCGGACCTACCTACGAGCAGTACTTC,CASKGGGPTYEQYF
TRBV9,once,TRBJ2-3,TRBD2,TGTGCCAGCAGCGTTACCGGGACTAGTCGCACAGATACGCAGTATTTT,CASSVTGTSRTDTQYF
TRBV27,few,TRBJ1-5,.,TGTGCCAGCAGTTTTACAGGGTTTGGGCACAATCAGCCCCAGCATTTT,CASSFTGFGHNQPQHF
TRBV2,.,TRBJ2-1,TRBD1,TGTGCCAGCACGCTGCAGGGGGCTTACAATGAGCAGTTCTTC,CASTLQGAYNEQFF
TRBV6-1,.,TRBJ1-6,.,TGTGCCAGCAGTGATTCCGCAGGGAATTCACCCCTCCACTTT,CASSDSAGNSPLHF
TRBV19,.,TRBJ2-7,.,TGTGCCAGTAGTATTCCGCAGGGCTCCTACGAGCAGTACTTC,CASSIPQGSYEQYF
TRBV20-1,.,TRBJ2-7,TRBD2,TGCAGTGCTAGTACTCCCGGGACTAGGGAGCAGTACTTC,CSASTPGTREQYF
TRBV28,.,TRBJ1-5,.,TGTGCCAGCAGTTTGGCACAGAATCAGCCCCAGCATTTT,CASSLAQNQPQHF
TRBV5-1,.,TRBJ1-5,TRBD1,TGCGCCAGCAGCCCGACAGGGGTTAGCAATCAGCCCCAGCATTTT,CASSPTGVSNQPQHF
TRBV29-1,.,TRBJ2-7,.,TGCAGCGTTGACTACGGCCGTCGAGGGCAGTACTTC,CSVDYGRRGQYF
TRBV5-1,.,TRBJ1-1,.,TGCGCCAGCAGAGCAGGACACATGAACACTGAAGCTTTCTTT,CASRAGHMNTEAFF
TRBV28,.,TRBJ1-2,TRBD1,TGTGCCAGCATTCCCGCAGGGGGAAAGATTGGCTACACCTTC,CASIPAGGKIGYTF
TRBV6-5,.,TRBJ1-3,.,TGTGCCAGCAGTTTGGCCGGGAGCTACTCTGGAAACACCATATATTTT,CASSLAGSYSGNTIYF
TRBV6-1,.,TRBJ2-7,.,TGTGCCAGCAGTGAAGTAACTGTCGAGCAGTACTTC,CASSEVTVEQYF
TRBV5-1,.,TRBJ2-3,TRBD1,TGCGCCAGCAGCTTGGCAGGGGGCGCATCAGATACGCAGTATTTT,CASSLAGGASDTQYF
TRBV6-5,.,TRBJ1-2,.,TGTGCCAGCAGTTCTCTCCTGCGGGGCCATGGCTACACCTTC,CASSSLLRGHGYTF
TRBV28,.,TRBJ2-7,TRBD2,TGTGCCAGCAGTAGCGGGGGATTTTACGAGCAGTACTTC,CASSSGGFYEQYF
TRBV5-8,.,TRBJ1-2,TRBD1,TGTGCCAGCAGCTTTCGGCAGGGGGAATATGGCTACACCTTC,CASSFRQGEYGYTF
TRBV18,few,TRBJ2-3,TRBD2,TGTGCCAGCTCACCACCGTCGGGAGGGCCTGAGGATACGCAGTATTTT,CASSPPSGGPEDTQYF
TRBV24-1,.,TRBJ2-3,.,TGTGCCACCAGTGACCCGCCGACAGGAACAGATACGCAGTATTTT,CATSDPPTGTDTQYF